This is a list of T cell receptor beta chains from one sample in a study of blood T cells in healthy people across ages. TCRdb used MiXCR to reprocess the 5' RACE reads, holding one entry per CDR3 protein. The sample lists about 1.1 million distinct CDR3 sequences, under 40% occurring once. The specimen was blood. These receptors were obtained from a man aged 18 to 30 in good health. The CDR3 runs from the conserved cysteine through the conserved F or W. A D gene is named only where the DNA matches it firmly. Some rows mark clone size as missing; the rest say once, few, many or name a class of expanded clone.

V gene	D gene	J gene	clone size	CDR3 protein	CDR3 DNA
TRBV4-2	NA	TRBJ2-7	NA	CASSPPAGQLKNEQYF	TGTGCCAGCAGCCCCCCCGCTGGACAGCTAAAAAATGAGCAGTACTTC
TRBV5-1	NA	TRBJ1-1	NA	CASSLQVSNTEAFF	TGCGCCAGCAGCCTACAGGTTTCGAACACTGAAGCTTTCTTT
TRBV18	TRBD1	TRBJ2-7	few	CASSPGQASSYEQYF	TGTGCCAGCTCACCCGGACAGGCGAGCTCCTACGAGCAGTACTTC
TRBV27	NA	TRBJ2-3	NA	CVSSWGGSSTDTQYF	TGTGTCAGCAGTTGGGGCGGATCTAGCACAGATACGCAGTATTTT
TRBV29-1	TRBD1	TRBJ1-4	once	CSVGLTGAETPLDEKLFF	TGCAGCGTTGGCCTAACAGGGGCGGAAACTCCCCTGGATGAAAAACTGTTTTTT
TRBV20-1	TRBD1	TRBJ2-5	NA	CSAPETGARETQYF	TGCAGTGCTCCGGAAACAGGGGCCCGAGAGACCCAGTACTTC
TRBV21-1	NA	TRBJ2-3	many	CASSKDGGRTDTQYF	TGTGCCAGCAGCAAAGACGGGGGGAGAACAGATACGCAGTATTTT
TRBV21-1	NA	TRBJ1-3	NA	CASSKDSGNTIYF	TGTGCCAGCAGCAAAGACAGCGGAAACACCATATATTTT
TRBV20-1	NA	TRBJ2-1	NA	CSARVPRGNEQFF	TGCAGTGCTCGAGTCCCTAGGGGCAATGAGCAGTTCTTC
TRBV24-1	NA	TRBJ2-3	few	CATSDLGDTQYF	TGTGCCACCAGTGATTTGGGGGATACGCAGTATTTT
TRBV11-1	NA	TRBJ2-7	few	CASSLSQGRNEQYF	TGTGCCAGCAGCCTCTCGCAGGGTAGAAACGAGCAGTACTTC
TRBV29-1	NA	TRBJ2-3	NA	CSADDGYTDTQYF	TGCAGCGCTGATGACGGTTACACAGATACGCAGTATTTT
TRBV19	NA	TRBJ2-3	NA	CASGTGSHSTDTQYF	TGTGCCAGCGGGACTGGCAGCCATAGCACAGATACGCAGTATTTT
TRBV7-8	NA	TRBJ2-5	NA	CASSAYWGRVVNEQYF	TGTGCCAGCAGCGCCTACTGGGGACGTGTAGTCAATGAGCAGTACTTC
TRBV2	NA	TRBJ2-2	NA	CASSHTRSGTNTGELFF	TGTGCCAGCAGTCATACTCGTAGCGGAACGAACACCGGGGAGCTGTTTTTT
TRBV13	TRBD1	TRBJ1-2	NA	CAGSPGQGDAYGYTF	TGTGCCGGCAGTCCTGGACAGGGGGATGCCTATGGCTACACCTTC
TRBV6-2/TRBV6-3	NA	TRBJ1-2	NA	CASSYQKGIPGSYGYTF	TGTGCCAGCAGTTACCAGAAGGGGATCCCAGGGTCCTATGGCTACACCTTC
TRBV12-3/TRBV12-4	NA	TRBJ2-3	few	CASSFGGGADTQYF	TGTGCCAGCAGTTTCGGGGGAGGCGCAGATACGCAGTATTTT
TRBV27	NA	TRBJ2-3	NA	CASSSGTLPNTQYF	TGTGCCAGCAGTTCCGGGACACTTCCCAATACGCAGTATTTT
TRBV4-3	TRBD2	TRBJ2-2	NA	CASSQESSGALIVWELFF	TGCGCCAGCAGCCAAGAGTCTAGCGGGGCCCTCATAGTCTGGGAGCTGTTTTTT
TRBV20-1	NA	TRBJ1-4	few	CSASPETATNEKLFF	TGCAGTGCTAGTCCTGAGACAGCAACTAATGAAAAACTGTTTTTT
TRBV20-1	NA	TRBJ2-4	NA	CSARDEGSQGKQYF	TGCAGTGCTAGAGATGAGGGGTCCCAGGGAAAGCAGTACTTC
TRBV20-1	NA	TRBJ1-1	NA	CSAYGTGAFF	TGCAGTGCCTACGGGACCGGGGCTTTCTTT
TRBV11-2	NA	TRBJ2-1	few	CASSLTAGRNFGNEQFF	NA
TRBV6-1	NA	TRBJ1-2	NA	CASSFDELYGYTF	TGTGCCAGCAGCTTTGACGAACTCTATGGCTACACCTTC
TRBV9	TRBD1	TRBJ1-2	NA	CASSPLGQGASNYGYTF	TGTGCCAGCAGCCCACTGGGACAGGGAGCATCTAACTATGGCTACACCTTC
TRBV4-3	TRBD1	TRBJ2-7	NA	CASSQGTGPSYEQYF	TGCGCCAGCAGCCAAGGGACAGGGCCGTCCTACGAGCAGTACTTC
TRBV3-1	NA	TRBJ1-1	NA	CASSQVRENTEAFF	TGTGCCAGCAGCCAAGTTAGGGAGAACACTGAAGCTTTCTTT
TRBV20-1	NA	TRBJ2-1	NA	CSARDPKGSSYNEQFF	TGCAGTGCTAGAGACCCGAAGGGGAGCTCCTACAATGAGCAGTTCTTC
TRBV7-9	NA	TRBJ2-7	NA	CASSTTTRVWGYEQYF	TGTGCCAGCAGCACAACGACCAGGGTCTGGGGCTACGAGCAGTACTTC
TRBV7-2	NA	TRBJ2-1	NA	CASSLVGPRDEQFF	TGTGCCAGCAGCTTAGTAGGTCCCCGGGATGAGCAGTTCTTC
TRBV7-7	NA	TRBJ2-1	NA	CASSPSEGAYNEQFF	TGTGCCAGCAGCCCCAGCGAGGGGGCCTACAATGAGCAGTTCTTC
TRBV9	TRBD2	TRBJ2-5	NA	CASSETSGGLEQYF	TGTGCCAGCAGCGAGACAAGCGGAGGACTAGAGCAGTACTTC
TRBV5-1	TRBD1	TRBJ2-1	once	CASTTGRANEQFF	TGCGCCAGCACGACAGGGCGAGCGAATGAGCAGTTCTTC
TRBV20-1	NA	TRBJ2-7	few	CSARNRESSYEQYF	TGCAGTGCGCGAAACAGGGAGAGCTCCTACGAGCAGTACTTC
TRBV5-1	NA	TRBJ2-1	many	CASSLGPSSYNEQFF	TGCGCCAGCAGCTTGGGGCCGAGCTCCTACAATGAGCAGTTCTTC
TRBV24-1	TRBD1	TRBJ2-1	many	CATSSTGGSYNEQFF	TGTGCCACCAGCTCGACAGGGGGAAGTTACAATGAGCAGTTCTTC
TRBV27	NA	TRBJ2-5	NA	CASSLSPRYQETQYF	TGTGCCAGCAGTTTATCCCCAAGGTACCAAGAGACCCAGTACTTC
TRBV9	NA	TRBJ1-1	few	CASSGGPMNTEAFF	TGTGCCAGCAGCGGCGGACCGATGAACACTGAAGCTTTCTTT